This TCR beta chain stems from a study of long-term antiretroviral therapy in people with HIV. Regarding the study as a whole: The study found narrower CDR3 length ranges in HIV repertoires than in controls.

An immunoSEQ assay, version v3.0, was performed at survey level. It was 40,000-50,000 T-cell genomes per sample that sequencing targeted. Repertoires were generated with immunoSEQ multiplex PCR, while TCRdb's copy carries only in-frame clones and drops some. The table includes roughly 30,000 clones, roughly 84% detected once. Note on this clone: No antigen is known for it.

V lost 4 bases and J lost 2; bases outside the gene matches: 3. The CDR3 consists of 15 residues. Germline-derived CDR1 and CDR2 are MDHEN and SYDVKM. This receptor was taken from a man aged 35-49 years with HIV. Material: unsorted PBMCs, obtained 4.7 to 5 years after starting antiretroviral therapy. J is TRBJ2-1 and V is TRBV28, with 9 bases lining up with TRBD1. For the CDR3, the DNA is TGTGCCAGCAGTTACAGGGGGCTAACCTACAATGAGCAGTTCTTC. It yields the protein CASSYRGLTYNEQFF.